Sequencing of this T cell receptor (beta chain) was carried out in a study of cytomegalovirus exposure and HLA in healthy donors. Study information: In an earlier analysis, 95 million to 140 million unique TCR beta sequences were found from 150 million to 200 million T cells.

Use of 60 Vbeta and 13 Jbeta primers characterized the PCR. TCRdb keeps only in-frame clones here, not all; method: immunoSEQ multiplex PCR. The sample shows approximately 200,000 clones, roughly four fifths of them seen only once. Study observations and caveats: Most likely, a cluster of highly shared sequence variants arose as a sequencing artifact.

This clone was counted once. Its target is not known. The same CDR3 also results from other DNA sequences found in this sample. Source material: PBMCs. The clonotype originates from a woman aged 18-35 years in good health and CMV-seropositive.

The CDR3: CASKLGESNQPQHF. In DNA, the CDR3 is TGTGCCAGCAAATTAGGGGAAAGCAATCAGCCCCAGCATTTT. This sequence joins TRBV6-6 and TRBJ1-5; D possibly corresponds to TRBD1 (5 bases). Between the trimmed V and J ends, which lost 7 bases and 1 base, there was a span of 11 bases. Per germline, CDR1 MNHNY and CDR2 SVGAGI (reference sequence). The CDR3 contains 14 residues.